This TCR beta chain originates from a study of memory CD4+ T cells and cytomegalovirus serostatus. Study overall: Donors were healthy Belgian adults, fewer than ten CMV seropositive and 20 to 30 seronegative.

Germline-derived CDR1 and CDR2 are MNHNS and SASEGT. The CDR3 has 12 amino acids. Trimming left V 7 bases short and J 5 bases short, with 6 bases between. There are a few counts of this clone. Other nucleotide sequences from this sample produce the same CDR3. Profiling relied on immunoSEQ multiplex PCR, and the TCRdb table lists in-frame clones only, not all of them. The sample contains about 25,000 clones, around 72% of which appear only once. The sort gate was single viable CD3+CD4+CD8-CD45RO+ cells for memory CD4+ T cells. Serum IgG to CMV pp150, pp28, p38 and p52 defined serostatus. The sample was memory CD4+ T cells from blood. This TCR derives from an adult in good health and CMV-seronegative. V gene TRBV6-1 combines with J gene TRBJ1-6, with D tentatively TRBD1 (6 bases). The CDR3 here is CASTGDNSPLHF. The CDR3 DNA reads TGTGCCAGCACAGGGGATAATTCACCCCTCCACTTT.